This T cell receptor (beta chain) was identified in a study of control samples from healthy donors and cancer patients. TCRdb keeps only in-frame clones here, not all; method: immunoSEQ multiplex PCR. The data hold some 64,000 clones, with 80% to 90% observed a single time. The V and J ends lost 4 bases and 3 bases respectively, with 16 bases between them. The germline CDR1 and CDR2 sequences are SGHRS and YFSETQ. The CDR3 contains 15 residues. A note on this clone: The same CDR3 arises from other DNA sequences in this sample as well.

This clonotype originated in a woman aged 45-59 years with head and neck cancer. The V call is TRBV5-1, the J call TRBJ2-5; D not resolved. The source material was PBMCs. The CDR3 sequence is CASSLGETVKETQYF. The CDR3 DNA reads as TGCGCCAGCAGCCTTGGTGAAACGGTAAAAGAGACCCAGTACTTC.